The 14 T cell receptor beta chains in this list originate from one sample, sequenced in a study of shared T cell receptors in the human thymus. Generated by immunoSEQ multiplex PCR, the TCRdb table keeps only in-frame clones and is missing some. This sample carries 700,000 or so clones, roughly 85% of them seen once, and the ten largest clones take more than 0.01%. The same sample was also used in a study of human thymus T cells.

The sequenced sample consisted of thymocytes. The receptors here all came from a girl younger than two with a congenital heart defect.

The chain is built from TRBV28 and TRBJ2-3; 10 bases map to TRBD1. The CDR3 extends over 18 amino acids. CDR1 and CDR2 (germline): MDHEN, SYDVKM. V lost 5 bases and J lost 6; bases outside the gene matches: 17. CDR3 in DNA: TGTGCCAGCAGTAAACTCGACCCGGGACAGGGGCGGGCGGATACGCAGTATTTT. This codes for CASSKLDPGQGRADTQYF.

In nucleotides, the CDR3 is TGTGCCAGCAGTACCGGGAGCACGGGCAATCAGCCCCAGCATTTT. Its protein product is CASSTGSTGNQPQHF. This chain uses TRBV28 with TRBJ1-5; no firm D call. This CDR3 region has 15 residues. From germline, CDR1 is MDHEN and CDR2 SYDVKM. The V and J ends lost 5 bases and 2 bases respectively, with 13 bases between them.

The chain joins TRBV11-2 to TRBJ1-1; 10 bases fit TRBD1. The CDR3 is made up of 16 amino acids. V was pared by 0 bases and J by 4 bases, with 5 bases of the junction left unmatched. Germline values: CDR1 SGHAT, CDR2 FQNNGV. CDR3 loop: CASSLDRTGGCTEAFF. CDR3 DNA sequence: TGTGCCAGCAGCTTAGATAGGACAGGGGGGTGCACTGAAGCTTTCTTT.

This chain connects TRBV15 to TRBJ1-5; D is unclear. Trimming removed 3 bases at V and 4 bases at J, with 10 bases between. CDR1 and CDR2 (germline): LNHNV, YYDKDF (reference sequence). CDR3 length equals 14 residues. Written as DNA, the CDR3 is TGTGCCACCAGCAGCCGACACCATAATCAGCCCCAGCATTTT. It is translated as CATSSRHHNQPQHF. Full variable domain (rest looked up from reference TRBV15 and TRBJ1-5): DAMVIQNPRYQVTQFGKPVTLSCSQTLNHNVMYWYQQKSSQAPKLLFHYYDKDFNNEADTPDNFQSRRPNTSFCFLDIRSPGLGDTAMYLCATSSRHHNQPQHFGDGTRLSIL.

The chain employs TRBV6-1 and TRBJ1-5; D is undetermined. Germline CDR1 reads MNHNS; CDR2 reads SASEGT. V lost 4 bases and J lost 3, with 7 bases in between. The CDR3 runs to 13 residues. The CDR3 sequence is CASSVSYNQPQHF. In nucleotides, the CDR3 is TGTGCCAGCAGTGTATCTTACAATCAGCCCCAGCATTTT.

The J gene is TRBJ2-7, the V gene TRBV5-5; no clear D gene. V was clipped by 0 bases and J by 2 bases, with 15 bases between them. Looked up from germline, CDR1 is SGHKS and CDR2 is YYEKEE (reference sequence). This CDR3 region has 16 residues. In DNA, the CDR3 is TGTGCCAGCAGCTTGGCCCCAACACCTCAGGCCTACGAGCAGTACTTC. It encodes CASSLAPTPQAYEQYF.

This chain connects TRBV28 to TRBJ1-1, with D uncertain. This CDR3 is 14 amino acids long. V dropped 2 bases and J dropped 1 base, with 8 bases sitting between them. CDR1 and CDR2 from the germline V gene are MDHEN and SYDVKM. CDR3 sequence: CASSLQGGNTEAFF. CDR3 DNA: TGTGCCAGCAGTTTACAAGGAGGGAACACTGAAGCTTTCTTT.

The chain uses TRBV7-9 and TRBJ1-5, with 12 bases fitting TRBD1. The trim removed 5 bases at V and 4 bases at J, leaving 6 bases unmatched. The length of the CDR3 is 16 residues. CDR1 and CDR2 (germline): SEHNR, FQNEAQ (reference sequence). The CDR3, as DNA: TGTGCCAGCAGCCCAGGGACAGGGGGCGAAAATCAGCCCCAGCATTTT. This codes for CASSPGTGGENQPQHF.

The rearrangement joins TRBV6-5 to TRBJ1-6; the D gene is possibly TRBD1 (6 bases). Trimming left V 6 bases short and J 13 bases short, with 13 bases between. From germline, CDR1 is MNHEY and CDR2 SVGAGI. This CDR3 is 12 amino acids long. In nucleotides, the CDR3 is TGTGCCAGCAGCCTACAGGGTCCGCCCCTCCACTTT. Translation: CASSLQGPPLHF.

The chain recombines TRBV6-6 with TRBJ1-3; D unresolved. This CDR3 spans 15 amino acids. Trimming stripped 1 base from V and 0 bases from J, with 7 bases between. The germline V gene has CDR1 MNHNY and CDR2 SVGAGI (reference sequence). The CDR3 loop is CASSYFGSSGNTIYF. The CDR3 nucleotides are TGTGCCAGCAGTTACTTTGGCAGCTCTGGAAACACCATATATTTT.

The chain joins TRBV9 to TRBJ2-7; D call uncertain. V was clipped by 2 bases and J by 1 base, with 10 bases between them. Germline-derived CDR1 and CDR2 are SGDLS and YYNGEE. The CDR3 runs 14 residues. The CDR3 DNA follows: TGTGCCAGCAGCGTTGGAGATGAGTCCTACGAGCAGTACTTC. Translated, it gives CASSVGDESYEQYF.

This chain uses TRBV18 with TRBJ1-2; weak D call: TRBD1 (6 bases). This CDR3 is 16 amino acids long. V lost 3 bases and J 2 bases, leaving 16 bases between the germline ends. Germline-derived CDR1 and CDR2 are KGHSH and LQKENI. The CDR3 coding sequence is TGTGCCAGCTCACCCGATCAAACAGGGTTCAACTATGGCTACACCTTC. Protein product: CASSPDQTGFNYGYTF.

The chain couples TRBV5-5 to TRBJ1-6; 7 nucleotides align to TRBD1. The CDR3 extends over 16 amino acids. The junction had 17 bases not matched to a gene; V was cut back by 4 bases and J by 13 bases. CDR1 SGHKS and CDR2 YYEKEE come from the germline V gene (reference sequence). This CDR3 is CASSVQTIHRGSPLHF. The CDR3 DNA sequence: TGTGCCAGCAGCGTCCAAACTATCCACAGGGGCTCCCCCCTCCACTTT.

This chain links TRBV5-1 with TRBJ2-5; D remains ambiguous. The CDR3 totals 14 residues. CDR1 and CDR2 from the germline V gene are SGHRS and YFSETQ. Trimming cost V 1 base and J 2 bases, with 9 bases left between them. CDR3 sequence (DNA): TGCGCCAGCAGCTTGTGGCTCCTTCAAGAGACCCAGTACTTC. Its translation: CASSLWLLQETQYF.